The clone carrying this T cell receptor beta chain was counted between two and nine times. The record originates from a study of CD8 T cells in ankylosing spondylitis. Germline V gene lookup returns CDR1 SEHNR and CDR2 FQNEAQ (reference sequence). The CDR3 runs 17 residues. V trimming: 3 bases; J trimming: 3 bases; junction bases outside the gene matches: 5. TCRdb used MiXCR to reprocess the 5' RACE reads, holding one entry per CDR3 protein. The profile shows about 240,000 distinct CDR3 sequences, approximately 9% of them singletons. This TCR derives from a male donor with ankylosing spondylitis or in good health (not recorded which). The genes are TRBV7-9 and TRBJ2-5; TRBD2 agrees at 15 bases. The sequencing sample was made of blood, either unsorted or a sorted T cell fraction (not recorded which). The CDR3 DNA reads TGTGCCAGCAGCTTCAAATGGACTAGCGGGGGGGAAGAGACCCAGTACTTC. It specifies CASSFKWTSGGEETQYF.